What follows describes a single T cell receptor (beta chain). No antigen is known for it. Germline-derived CDR1 and CDR2 are MRHNA and SNTAGT. CDR3 length equals 15 residues. J gave up 1 base and V 3 bases, and 4 bases lay outside the gene matches. This sample stems from a study of T cells after yellow fever vaccination. The study, taken as a whole, reports: There was a small share of clonotypes that showed up in both the CD4 and CD8 compartments. Subsequent to the booster, the majority of primary-vaccination clones reappeared (96% CD4, roughly 90% CD8).

TCRdb ran MiXCR on the 5' RACE reads and lists one entry per CDR3 protein. The sample lists 60,000 to 95,000 distinct CDR3 sequences; more than 5.5% were seen once. The sample was CD8+ T cells sorted from PBMCs, taken 10 to 11 days after the first yellow fever vaccination. The sequence was collected from a man between 18 and 35 years old who received the YFV17D yellow fever vaccine. The genes are TRBV6-4 and TRBJ2-3; 7 nucleotides agree with TRBD2. The DNA for the CDR3 is TGTGCCAGCAGTGAGCAACGGGGGGGCACAGATACGCAGTATTTT. It codes for CASSEQRGGTDTQYF.